Listed below are T cell receptor beta chains from one sample, sequenced in a study of cytomegalovirus exposure and HLA in healthy donors. Using immunoSEQ multiplex PCR, the repertoire was profiled, and TCRdb retains in-frame clones only, with some absent. This sample carries 150,000 to 200,000 clones, around 86% of them seen once, and the ten largest clones take more than 1.4%. The source material was PBMCs. The receptors originated from a woman between 18 and 29 years old in good health and CMV-seronegative. Both conserved end residues are part of each CDR3. A D gene is named only where the DNA matches it firmly. Clone size is shown for a subset of rows, as once, few, many or a class of expanded clone.

abundance,d_gene,j_gene,v_gene,CDR3aa,CDR3nt
once,-,TRBJ2-2,TRBV14,CASSQAGTGELFF,TGTGCCAGCAGCCAAGCGGGCACCGGGGAGCTGTTTTTT
-,TRBD1,TRBJ2-7,TRBV5-1,CASSAWRQGIYEQYF,TGCGCCAGCTCTGCCTGGAGACAGGGGATCTACGAGCAGTACTTC
few,-,TRBJ2-7,TRBV7-2,CASSPQSGPYEQYF,TGTGCCAGCAGCCCCCAAAGCGGCCCCTACGAGCAGTACTTC
-,TRBD2,TRBJ2-6,TRBV27,CASRLREGHGSGANVLTF,TGTGCCAGCAGGTTGAGGGAGGGCCACGGCTCTGGGGCCAACGTCCTGACTTTC
few,TRBD1,TRBJ1-2,TRBV5-1,CASSLSGTGRDGYTF,TGCGCCAGCAGCTTGTCCGGGACAGGGCGCGATGGCTACACCTTC
-,-,TRBJ1-5,TRBV19,CASMAGAYSNQPQHF,TGTGCCAGTATGGCGGGGGCTTATAGCAATCAGCCCCAGCATTTT
-,-,TRBJ1-5,TRBV4-1,CASSQLEDQPQHF,TGCGCCAGCAGCCAACTAGAAGATCAGCCCCAGCATTTT
-,-,TRBJ2-3,TRBV4-1,CASSAPGRTSTDTQYF,TGCGCCAGCAGCGCTCCCGGTCGGACTAGCACAGATACGCAGTATTTT
-,TRBD1,TRBJ1-2,TRBV19,CASSTFNRGMRGYTF,TGTGCCAGTAGTACCTTCAACAGGGGTATGAGAGGCTACACCTTC
-,-,TRBJ1-5,TRBV5-1,CASSLDSSYSNQPQHF,TGCGCCAGCAGCTTGGACAGTTCCTATAGCAATCAGCCCCAGCATTTT
-,TRBD1,TRBJ1-2,TRBV12-5,CASGPDREANYGYTF,TGTGCTAGTGGCCCCGACAGGGAGGCTAACTATGGCTACACCTTC
-,-,TRBJ2-7,TRBV6-5,CASSSTVAYEQYF,TGTGCCAGCAGTTCGACAGTAGCCTACGAGCAGTACTTC
-,TRBD1,TRBJ1-1,TRBV6-6,CASNKQGMNTEAFF,TGTGCCAGCAACAAACAGGGGATGAACACTGAAGCTTTCTTT
-,-,TRBJ2-5,TRBV7-9,CASSPTLAETQYF,TGTGCCAGCAGCCCGACCCTAGCGGAGACCCAGTACTTC
once,TRBD2,TRBJ2-1,TRBV19,CASSVTSGRSYNEQFF,TGTGCCAGTAGTGTGACTAGCGGGCGTTCCTACAATGAGCAGTTCTTC
-,-,TRBJ2-7,TRBV5-4,CASSPRTDSYEQYF,TGTGCCAGCAGCCCCCGGACAGACTCCTACGAGCAGTACTTC
-,TRBD1,TRBJ2-7,TRBV29-1,CSVRQGPYEQYF,TGCAGCGTTCGACAGGGCCCCTACGAGCAGTACTTC
-,-,TRBJ2-1,TRBV10-1,CASSEHLISYNEQFF,TGCGCCAGCAGTGAGCATCTAATTTCCTACAATGAGCAGTTCTTC
-,TRBD1,TRBJ1-1,TRBV4-1,CASRPSSLWTGLRGNTEAFF,TGCGCCAGCAGACCCTCCTCCCTTTGGACAGGGTTGAGAGGGAACACTGAAGCTTTCTTT
-,-,TRBJ1-4,TRBV7-9,CASSAPVGVNEKLFF,TGTGCCAGCAGCGCCCCCGTAGGAGTTAATGAAAAACTGTTTTTT
-,TRBD2,TRBJ2-7,TRBV5-1,CASSSYSWGTSGRTLSFYEQYF,TGCGCCAGCAGCTCCTATTCTTGGGGAACTAGCGGGAGGACCCTCTCCTTTTACGAGCAGTACTTC
-,TRBD1,TRBJ1-2,TRBV5-1,CASSLAVSLTGDYGYTF,TGCGCCAGCAGCTTGGCCGTAAGTTTAACAGGGGACTATGGCTACACCTTC
-,TRBD1,TRBJ1-1,TRBV4-2,CASSQDGTAKAFF,TGTGCCAGCAGCCAAGATGGGACAGCTAAAGCTTTCTTT
once,TRBD1,TRBJ1-4,TRBV5-1,CASSLGATGGANEKLFF,TGCGCCAGCAGCTTGGGTGCGACAGGGGGTGCCAATGAAAAACTGTTTTTT
-,-,TRBJ1-1,TRBV6-5,CASTYGSSTEAFF,TGTGCCAGCACCTACGGGTCCAGCACTGAAGCTTTCTTT
-,-,TRBJ2-7,TRBV14,CASSQVRGYEQYF,TGTGCCAGCAGCCAAGTAAGGGGCTACGAGCAGTACTTC
-,-,TRBJ2-3,TRBV5-6,CASSLQIDTQYF,TGTGCCAGCAGCCTACAGATAGATACGCAGTATTTT
-,-,TRBJ2-1,TRBV11-3,CASSIGLNSYNEQFF,TGTGCCAGCAGCATTGGACTCAACTCCTACAATGAGCAGTTCTTC
-,-,TRBJ2-2,TRBV30,CAWSVISDTGELFF,TGTGCCTGGAGTGTAATAAGCGACACCGGGGAGCTGTTTTTT